The 9 T cell receptor beta chains below come from one sample, sequenced in a study of T cells in Graves' hyperthyroidism and ophthalmopathy. Amplification targeted TCR beta CDR3 regions from RNA transcripts. HTBI primers were the set used in a first-round RT-PCR of the TCR CDR3. MiXCR, applied by TCRdb to the multiplex PCR reads, yields one record per CDR3 protein. The data contain over 90,000 distinct CDR3 sequences, 40% to 50% of them seen just once; the ten biggest clones take up roughly 24%. The sequencing input was blood. Every receptor here comes from a middle-aged man with Graves' hyperthyroidism.

The gene calls are TRBV7-2 and TRBJ2-5; possible D gene TRBD1, 6 bases. The CDR3 consists of 15 residues. Germline V CDR1 and CDR2: SGHTA, FQGNSA. V was shortened by 3 bases and J by 5 bases, with 16 bases between the two germline ends. The chain's CDR3 is CASSFQGGAYETQYF. CDR3 bases: TGTGCCAGCAGCTTTCAAGGGGGAGCTTACGAGACCCAGTACTTC.

At least ten counts were recorded for this clonotype. This chain connects TRBV20-1 to TRBJ2-7; no reliable D call. The length of the CDR3 is 12 residues. Germline V gene lookup returns CDR1 DFQATT and CDR2 SNEGSKA (reference sequence). V was shortened by 6 bases and J by 6 bases, with 15 bases between the two germline ends. The CDR3 DNA is TGCAGTGCAAACTTTGACGGCGGCGAGCAGTACTTC. Protein: CSANFDGGEQYF.

This chain links TRBV5-5 with TRBJ2-7; tentatively, D is TRBD1 (6 bases). CDR3 length: 16 residues. The germline gives CDR1 SGHKS, CDR2 YYEKEE (reference sequence). V was pared by 0 bases and J by 1 base, with 14 bases between. The DNA for the CDR3 is TGTGCCAGCAGCTTGGTATGGGACACCGTTTCCTACGAGCAGTACTTC. Its translation: CASSLVWDTVSYEQYF.

This clonotype was counted many times. The rearrangement links TRBV4-1 to TRBJ2-5, with TRBD2 matching 8 bases. Looked up from germline, CDR1 is MGHRA and CDR2 is YSYEKL. This CDR3 is 15 amino acids long. V lost 5 bases and J lost 4; bases outside the gene matches: 9. This chain's CDR3 is CASSERPREGETQYF. In nucleotides, the CDR3 is TGCGCCAGCAGCGAACGTCCCCGGGAGGGAGAGACCCAGTACTTC.

The chain couples TRBV19 to TRBJ2-7, with TRBD1 matching over 11 bases. CDR1 and CDR2 from the germline V gene are LNHDA and SQIVND (reference sequence). This CDR3 has 14 amino acids. V lost 8 bases and J lost 4; bases outside the gene matches: 7. The CDR3 is CASEDRDRGYEQYF. CDR3 DNA: TGTGCCAGTGAAGACCGGGACAGGGGGTACGAGCAGTACTTC. The entire variable domain, with the rest obtained from reference TRBV19 and TRBJ2-7, is as follows: DGGITQSPKYLFRKEGQNVTLSCEQNLNHDAMYWYRQDPGQGLRLIYYSQIVNDFQKGDIAEGYSVSREKKESFPLTVTSAQKNPTAFYLCASEDRDRGYEQYFGPGTRLTVT.

This chain links TRBV7-9 with TRBJ1-5; unclear D gene. Germline assignment: CDR1 SEHNR and CDR2 FQNEAQ (reference sequence). The CDR3 runs 15 residues. Trimming left V 5 bases short and J 2 bases short, with 13 bases between. For the CDR3, the DNA is TGTGCCAGCAGCCAATTTGCGGTGTGCAATCAGCCCCAGCATTTT. It codes for CASSQFAVCNQPQHF.

This clonotype showed up many times. The chain uses TRBV6-1 and TRBJ2-1; weak D call: TRBD2 (5 bases). Germline V gene lookup returns CDR1 MNHNS and CDR2 SASEGT. Trimming took 7 bases from V and 5 from J, leaving 18 bases between them. The CDR3 spans 15 residues. The CDR3: CASMSVGAKNNEQFF. The CDR3 nucleotides are TGTGCCAGCATGAGTGTGGGAGCGAAGAACAATGAGCAGTTCTTC.

This clonotype has a count of ten or more. The chain employs TRBV2 and TRBJ2-4; no clear D. The CDR3 runs to 13 residues. Germline V lookup: CDR1 SNHLY, CDR2 FYNNEI. Trimming removed 3 bases at V and 7 bases at J, with 10 bases between. The CDR3 region has the DNA TGTGCCAGCAGTGATGTACTGGAGAACATTCAGTACTTC. It yields the protein CASSDVLENIQYF.

This clonotype was detected many times. This chain uses TRBV5-6 with TRBJ2-2; D may be TRBD2 (5 bases). The CDR3 has 13 residues. V lost 3 bases and J 6 bases, leaving 9 bases between the germline ends. Germline CDR1 reads SGHDT; CDR2 reads YYEEEE. The CDR3 reads CASSSGMSGELFF. Written as DNA, the CDR3 is TGTGCCAGCAGCTCGGGGATGTCCGGGGAGCTGTTTTTT.